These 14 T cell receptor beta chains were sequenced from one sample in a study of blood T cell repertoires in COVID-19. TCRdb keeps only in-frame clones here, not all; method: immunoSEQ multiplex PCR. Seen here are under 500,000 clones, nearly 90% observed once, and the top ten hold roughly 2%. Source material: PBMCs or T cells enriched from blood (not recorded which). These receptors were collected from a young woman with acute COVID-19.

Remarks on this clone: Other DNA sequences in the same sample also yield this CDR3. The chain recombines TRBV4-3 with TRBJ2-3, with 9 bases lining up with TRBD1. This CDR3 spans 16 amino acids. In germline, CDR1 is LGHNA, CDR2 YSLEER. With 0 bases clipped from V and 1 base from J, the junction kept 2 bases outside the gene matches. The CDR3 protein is CASSQERTGGTDTQYF. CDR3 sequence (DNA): TGCGCCAGCAGCCAAGAGAGGACAGGGGGCACAGATACGCAGTATTTT.

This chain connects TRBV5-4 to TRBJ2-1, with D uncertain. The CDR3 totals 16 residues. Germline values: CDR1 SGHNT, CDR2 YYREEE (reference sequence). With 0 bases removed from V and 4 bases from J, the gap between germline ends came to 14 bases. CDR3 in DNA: TGTGCCAGCAGCTTGGAAGGCCTAGGTCGTTACAATGAGCAGTTCTTC. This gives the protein CASSLEGLGRYNEQFF.

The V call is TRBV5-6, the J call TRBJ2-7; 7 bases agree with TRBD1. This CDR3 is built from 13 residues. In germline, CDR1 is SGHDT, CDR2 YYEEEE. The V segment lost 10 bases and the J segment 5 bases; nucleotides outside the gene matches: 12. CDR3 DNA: TGTGCCGGACGAATACAGGGGCGAGACGAGCAGTACTTC. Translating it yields CAGRIQGRDEQYF.

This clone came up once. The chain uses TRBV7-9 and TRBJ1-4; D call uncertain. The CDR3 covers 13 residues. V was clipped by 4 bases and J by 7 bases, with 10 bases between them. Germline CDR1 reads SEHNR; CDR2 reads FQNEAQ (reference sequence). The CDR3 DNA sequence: TGTGCCAGCAGCTCGACCGGAGGTGAAAAACTGTTTTTT. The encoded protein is CASSSTGGEKLFF. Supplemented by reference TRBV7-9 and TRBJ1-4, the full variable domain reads DTGVSQNPRHKITKRGQNVTFRCDPISEHNRLYWYRQTLGQGPEFLTYFQNEAQLEKSRLLSDRFSAERPKGSFSTLEIQRTEQGDSAMYLCASSSTGGEKLFFGSGTQLSVL.

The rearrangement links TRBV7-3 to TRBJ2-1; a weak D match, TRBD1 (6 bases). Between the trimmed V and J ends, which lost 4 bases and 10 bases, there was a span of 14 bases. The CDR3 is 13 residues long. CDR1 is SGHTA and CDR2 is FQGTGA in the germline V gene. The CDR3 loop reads CASSSEDSGEQFF. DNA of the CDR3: TGTGCCAGCAGCTCGGAGGACAGTGGGGAGCAGTTCTTC.

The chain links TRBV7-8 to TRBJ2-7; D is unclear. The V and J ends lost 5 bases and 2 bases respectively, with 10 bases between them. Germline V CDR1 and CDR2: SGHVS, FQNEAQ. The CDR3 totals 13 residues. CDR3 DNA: TGTGCCAGCAGCCGGCGGTTTACCTACGAGCAGTACTTC. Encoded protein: CASSRRFTYEQYF. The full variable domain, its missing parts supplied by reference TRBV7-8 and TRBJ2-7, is GAGVSQSPRYKVAKRGQDVALRCDPISGHVSLFWYQQALGQGPEFLTYFQNEAQLDKSGLPSDRFFAERPEGSVSTLKIQRTQQEDSAVYLCASSRRFTYEQYFGPGTRLTVT.

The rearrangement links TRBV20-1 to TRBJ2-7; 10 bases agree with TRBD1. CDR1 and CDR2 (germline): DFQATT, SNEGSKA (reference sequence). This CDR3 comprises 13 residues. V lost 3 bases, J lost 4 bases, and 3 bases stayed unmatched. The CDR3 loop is CSASWDRGYEQYF. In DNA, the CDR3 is TGCAGTGCTAGTTGGGACAGGGGATACGAGCAGTACTTC.

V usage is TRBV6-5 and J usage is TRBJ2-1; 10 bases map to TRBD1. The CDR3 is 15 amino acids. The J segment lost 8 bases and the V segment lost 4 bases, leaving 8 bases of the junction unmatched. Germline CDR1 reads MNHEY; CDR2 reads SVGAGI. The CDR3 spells CASSSTTGGLDEQFF. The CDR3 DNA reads TGTGCCAGCAGTTCCACGACAGGGGGCTTAGATGAGCAGTTCTTC.

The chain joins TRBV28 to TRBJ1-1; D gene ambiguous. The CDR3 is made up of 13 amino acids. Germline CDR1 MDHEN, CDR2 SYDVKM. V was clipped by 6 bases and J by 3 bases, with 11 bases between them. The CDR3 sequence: CASRPYQDTEAFF. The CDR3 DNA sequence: TGTGCCAGCAGACCCTATCAGGACACTGAAGCTTTCTTT.

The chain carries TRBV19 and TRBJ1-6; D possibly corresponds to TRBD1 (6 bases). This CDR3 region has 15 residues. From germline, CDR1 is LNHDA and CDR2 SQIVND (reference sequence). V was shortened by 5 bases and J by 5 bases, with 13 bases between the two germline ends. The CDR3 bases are TGTGCCAGTAGTTCACAGGGAATGGATAATTCACCCCTCCACTTT. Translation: CASSSQGMDNSPLHF.

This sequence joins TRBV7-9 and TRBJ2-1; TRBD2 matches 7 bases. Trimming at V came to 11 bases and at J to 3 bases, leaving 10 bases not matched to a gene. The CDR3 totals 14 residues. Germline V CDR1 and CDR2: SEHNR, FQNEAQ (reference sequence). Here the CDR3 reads CAPKGLAVYNEQFF. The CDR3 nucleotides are TGTGCCCCCAAGGGCCTAGCGGTCTACAATGAGCAGTTCTTC.

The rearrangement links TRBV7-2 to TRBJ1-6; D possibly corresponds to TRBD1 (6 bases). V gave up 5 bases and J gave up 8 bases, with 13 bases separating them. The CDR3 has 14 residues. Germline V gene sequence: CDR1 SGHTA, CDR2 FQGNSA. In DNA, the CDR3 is TGTGCCAGCAGCGCCAGGGGTCCGGATTCACCCCTCCACTTT. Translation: CASSARGPDSPLHF.

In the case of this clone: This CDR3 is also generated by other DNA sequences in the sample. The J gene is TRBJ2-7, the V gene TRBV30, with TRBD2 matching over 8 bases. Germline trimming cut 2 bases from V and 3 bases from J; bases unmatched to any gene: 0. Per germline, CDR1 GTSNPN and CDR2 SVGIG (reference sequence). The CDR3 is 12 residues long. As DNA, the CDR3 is TGTGCCTGGAGTAGCGGGAGCTACGAGCAGTACTTC. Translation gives CAWSSGSYEQYF.

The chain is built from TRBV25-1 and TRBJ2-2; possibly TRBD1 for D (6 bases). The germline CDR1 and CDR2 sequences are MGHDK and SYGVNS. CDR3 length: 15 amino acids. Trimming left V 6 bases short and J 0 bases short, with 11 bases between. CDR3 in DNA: TGTGCCAGCAGAAAGACAGGCCCGAACACCGGGGAGCTGTTTTTT. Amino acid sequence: CASRKTGPNTGELFF.